This record concerns one T cell receptor beta chain sequence. The data originate from a study of blood T cell repertoires in COVID-19. About the research overall: The United States, Italy and Spain provided the acute and convalescent COVID-19 samples. T cells, B-cell-depleted T cells, or PBMCs supplied cDNA or gDNA.

Under the authors' procedure: Researchers report that nucleated cell counts were estimated from reference gene primer amplification. Assay: immunoSEQ multiplex PCR; the TCRdb copy retains only in-frame clones and omits some. That table supplies the V and J calls and clone size; D and trimming were determined from the DNA. Of roughly 150,000 clones in the sample, around 84% were seen once. This CDR3 comprises 13 residues. The ends lost 2 bases at V and 7 bases at J; junction bases unmatched: 5. The germline V gene has CDR1 SGHTA and CDR2 FQGTGA. Seattle patients were enrolled during active infection and followed longitudinally.

The sequence was collected from a woman between 45 and 60 years old with COVID-19, enrolled during active disease. The genes are TRBV7-3 and TRBJ2-7, with TRBD1 matching over 7 bases. The sample was peripheral blood. The CDR3 coding sequence is TGTGCCAGCAGCTTAGGACAGGAACAGGAGCAGTACTTC. This codes for CASSLGQEQEQYF.